The 30 T cell receptor beta chains below all came from one sample that was sequenced in a study of blood T cell repertoires in COVID-19. Using immunoSEQ multiplex PCR, the repertoire was profiled, and TCRdb retains in-frame clones only, with some absent. In the table there are about 140,000 clones, roughly 90% of which are singletons. Sequenced material: PBMCs or T cells enriched from blood (not recorded which). All receptors come from a man aged 45-65 years who had recovered from COVID-19.

The V gene is TRBV27, the J gene TRBJ2-2, with 10 bases identical to TRBD1. Trimming removed 6 bases from V and 9 bases from J; junction bases left unmatched: 7. Germline CDR1 is MNHEY and CDR2 is SMNVEV (reference sequence). The CDR3 consists of 14 residues. The CDR3 DNA reads TGTGCCAGCAGGCCGGGACAGGGGACGCGGGAGCTGTTTTTT. Protein sequence: CASRPGQGTRELFF.

The chain carries TRBV5-1 and TRBJ2-1; 9 nucleotides agree with TRBD2. The CDR3 loop spans 16 amino acids. CDR1 is SGHRS and CDR2 is YFSETQ in the germline V gene. The J segment lost 0 bases and the V segment lost 2 bases, leaving 3 bases of the junction unmatched. This CDR3 reads CASSLRLAASYNEQFF. CDR3 in DNA: TGCGCCAGCAGCTTAAGACTAGCGGCCTCCTACAATGAGCAGTTCTTC. The full variable domain, its missing parts supplied by reference TRBV5-1 and TRBJ2-1, is KAGVTQTPRYLIKTRGQQVTLSCSPISGHRSVSWYQQTPGQGLQFLFEYFSETQRNKGNFPGRFSGRQFSNSRSEMNVSTLELGDSALYLCASSLRLAASYNEQFFGPGTRLTVL.

The rearrangement joins TRBV27 to TRBJ1-2, with D unclear. With 2 bases removed from V and 10 bases from J, the gap between germline ends came to 14 bases. Per the germline V gene, CDR1 is MNHEY and CDR2 is SMNVEV (reference sequence). This CDR3 spans 13 amino acids. Here the CDR3 reads CASSLRVGVDYTF. Here the CDR3 DNA reads TGTGCCAGCAGTTTACGGGTCGGGGTAGACTACACCTTC.

The genes are TRBV28 and TRBJ1-5; TRBD1 might be the D (5 bases). The CDR3 sequence is 14 residues long. Trimming took off 3 bases at V and 2 bases at J, with 8 bases between the two ends. Looked up from germline, CDR1 is MDHEN and CDR2 is SYDVKM. CDR3 residues: CASSFPGGNQPQHF. The CDR3, as DNA: TGTGCCAGCAGTTTCCCGGGGGGCAATCAGCCCCAGCATTTT.

CDR3 sequence: CAWSVAGGDTQYF. Here the CDR3 DNA reads TGTGCCTGGAGTGTGGCAGGGGGGGATACGCAGTATTTT. The chain joins TRBV30 to TRBJ2-3; D possibly corresponds to TRBD1 (7 bases). V shed 0 bases and J shed 6 bases, with 10 bases lying between them. This CDR3 spans 13 amino acids. The germline CDR1 and CDR2 sequences are GTSNPN and SVGIG (reference sequence).

The genes are TRBV10-3 and TRBJ1-6, with 8 bases matching TRBD1. Per the germline V gene, CDR1 is ENHRY and CDR2 is SYGVKD. The ends lost 0 bases at V and 0 bases at J; junction bases unmatched: 4. The CDR3 consists of 18 residues. The CDR3 spells CAISESGQGSSYNSPLHF. Written as DNA, the CDR3 is TGTGCCATCAGTGAGTCAGGACAGGGTAGCTCCTATAATTCACCCCTCCACTTT.

The rearrangement links TRBV19 to TRBJ2-1; no definite D call. CDR1 is LNHDA and CDR2 is SQIVND in the germline V gene (reference sequence). V dropped 2 bases and J dropped 4 bases, with 6 bases sitting between them. CDR3 length equals 13 residues. Here the CDR3 DNA reads TGTGCCAGTAGTATATCCCGGTACAATGAGCAGTTCTTC. Translating gives CASSISRYNEQFF.

The chain links TRBV6-5 to TRBJ1-2; D gene uncertain. The CDR3 contains 15 residues. Germline V gene lookup returns CDR1 MNHEY and CDR2 SVGAGI. V was clipped by 2 bases and J by 2 bases, with 12 bases between them. The CDR3 nucleotides read TGTGCCAGCAGTTACGGCTCCCCTTCGAACTATGGCTACACCTTC. It encodes CASSYGSPSNYGYTF.

V usage is TRBV19 and J usage is TRBJ2-1, with TRBD2 identical over 7 bases. The CDR3 consists of 14 residues. The germline V gene encodes CDR1 LNHDA and CDR2 SQIVND (reference sequence). The V and J ends lost 3 bases and 5 bases, in that order; junction bases with no gene match: 4. The CDR3 spells CASSILAVNNEQFF. Written as DNA, the CDR3 is TGTGCCAGTAGTATCCTAGCGGTGAACAATGAGCAGTTCTTC. Using reference TRBV19 and TRBJ2-1 for the parts outside the CDR3, the full variable domain is DGGITQSPKYLFRKEGQNVTLSCEQNLNHDAMYWYRQDPGQGLRLIYYSQIVNDFQKGDIAEGYSVSREKKESFPLTVTSAQKNPTAFYLCASSILAVNNEQFFGPGTRLTVL.

The CDR3 sequence: CSVEEGFGPDTQYF. The DNA of the CDR3 is TGCAGCGTTGAGGAGGGGTTCGGCCCAGATACGCAGTATTTT. The genes are TRBV29-1 and TRBJ2-3, with a possible D match to TRBD2 (6 bases). V shed 3 bases and J shed 4 bases, with 14 bases lying between them. CDR1 and CDR2 (germline): SQVTM, ANQGSEA. The CDR3 is 14 amino acids.

The chain couples TRBV15 to TRBJ2-3; possible D gene TRBD1, 6 bases. Germline loops: CDR1 LNHNV, CDR2 YYDKDF (reference sequence). The CDR3 spans 14 residues. V lost 3 bases, J lost 4 bases, and 11 bases lay in between. CDR3 DNA: TGTGCCACCAGCAGCACAGGGTTGGCAGATACGCAGTATTTT. This translates into CATSSTGLADTQYF.

For the CDR3, the DNA is TGTGCCAGCAGCCTGGGACTAGCGGGTCCCTACGAGCAGTACGTC. This encodes CASSLGLAGPYEQYV. The chain recombines TRBV6-2 or TRBV6-3 with TRBJ2-7; 12 bases match TRBD2. V was clipped by 6 bases and J by 2 bases; unmatched bases: 5. The length of the CDR3 is 15 residues. Germline lookup yields CDR1 MNHEY and CDR2 SVGEGT.

This sequence joins TRBV15 and TRBJ1-4; 8 bases match TRBD1. The CDR3 covers 15 residues. The V segment lost 8 bases and the J segment 2 bases; nucleotides outside the gene matches: 7. Germline CDR1 and CDR2: LNHNV and YYDKDF (reference sequence). DNA of the CDR3: TGTGCCACCGAGGACAGGGTGAGCACTAATGAAAAACTGTTTTTT. Encoded protein: CATEDRVSTNEKLFF.

CDR3 in DNA: TGTGCCAGCAACCGACAGGGGATAAATGAAAAACTGTTTTTT. Its protein is CASNRQGINEKLFF. The V gene is TRBV2, the J gene TRBJ1-4; TRBD1 matches at 8 bases. The CDR3 has 14 amino acids. Losses at the gene ends were 7 bases for V and 5 bases for J; bases not matched to a gene: 6. CDR1 is SNHLY and CDR2 is FYNNEI in the germline V gene.

The table lists this clone with a count of one. This chain links TRBV5-1 with TRBJ1-2; D perhaps matches TRBD1 (6 bases). The CDR3 spans 15 residues. Trimming removed 4 bases at V and 3 bases at J, with 16 bases between. Germline loops: CDR1 SGHRS, CDR2 YFSETQ. CDR3 loop: CASSGGRDTYYGYTF. CDR3 nucleotides: TGCGCCAGCAGCGGGGGCCGCGACACCTACTATGGCTACACCTTC.

The CDR3 reads CASSQATVFDGYTF. Here the CDR3 DNA reads TGCGCCAGCAGCCAAGCCACGGTTTTTGATGGCTACACCTTC. V is TRBV4-3 and J is TRBJ1-2; D not resolved. V lost 1 base to trimming and J lost 6 bases, with 12 bases between them. The CDR3 loop spans 14 amino acids. The germline V gene has CDR1 LGHNA and CDR2 YSLEER.

The chain joins TRBV7-2 to TRBJ2-2, with 11 positions matching TRBD2. Losses at the gene ends were 0 bases for V and 5 bases for J; bases not matched to a gene: 2. The CDR3 has 16 amino acids. Germline assignment: CDR1 SGHTA and CDR2 FQGNSA. The CDR3 is CASSLAGTSGTGELFF. CDR3 nucleotides: TGTGCCAGCAGCTTAGCGGGGACTAGCGGAACCGGGGAGCTGTTTTTT.

The chain links TRBV6-5 to TRBJ2-7; TRBD1 matches 9 bases. This CDR3 is built from 13 residues. CDR1 is MNHEY, CDR2 SVGAGI, per germline. V shed 6 bases and J 4 bases; nucleotides not matched to a gene: 4. CDR3 nucleotide sequence: TGTGCCAGCAGCACCGACAGGGGGTACGAGCAGTACGTC. This translates into CASSTDRGYEQYV.

The chain employs TRBV3-1 (or the pseudogene TRBV3-2) and TRBJ1-4; TRBD1 agrees at 9 bases. The CDR3 has 15 residues. CDR1 is LGHDT and CDR2 is YNNKEL in the germline V gene (reference sequence). The junction had 7 bases not matched to a gene; V was cut back by 5 bases and J by 6 bases. The CDR3 coding sequence is TGTGCCAGCAGCTACCGGGACAGGGACGATGAAAAACTGTTTTTT. Translating gives CASSYRDRDDEKLFF.

The chain combines TRBV6-1 with TRBJ1-6; D possibly corresponds to TRBD1 (6 bases). The length of the CDR3 is 18 residues. Germline CDR1 MNHNS, CDR2 SASEGT. Trimming cost V 4 bases and J 4 bases, with 20 bases left between them. This chain's CDR3 is CASSARDIGSPYNSPLHF. The CDR3 DNA reads as TGTGCCAGCAGTGCTCGGGACATCGGGTCTCCTTATAATTCACCCCTCCACTTT.

This clone was picked up a small number of times. This sequence joins TRBV5-1 and TRBJ1-4; 10 nucleotides align to TRBD1. CDR1 is SGHRS, CDR2 YFSETQ, per germline. The V gene end was trimmed by 3 bases and the J gene end by 10 bases; junction bases not matched to a gene: 6. CDR3 length: 14 residues. This CDR3 reads CASSSGTGEGKLFF. The DNA of the CDR3 is TGCGCCAGCAGCTCCGGGACAGGGGAGGGAAAACTGTTTTTT.

The chain is built from TRBV18 and TRBJ2-3; D not resolved. The length of the CDR3 is 16 residues. V lost 0 bases, J lost 5 bases, and 15 bases lay in between. Looked up from germline, CDR1 is KGHSH and CDR2 is LQKENI. The CDR3 coding sequence is TGTGCCAGCTCACCACCGAGTAGTATCTATATAGATACGCAGTATTTT. This sequence encodes CASSPPSSIYIDTQYF.

The count of this clone is one. The chain links TRBV5-1 to TRBJ2-3; 11 nucleotides line up with TRBD2. The J segment lost 3 bases and the V segment lost 4 bases, leaving 4 bases of the junction unmatched. Germline lookup yields CDR1 SGHRS and CDR2 YFSETQ. The CDR3 runs 15 residues. CDR3 sequence (DNA): TGCGCCAGCAGCACTAGCGGGAGCCCGACAGATACGCAGTATTTT. Protein: CASSTSGSPTDTQYF.

The chain combines TRBV7-2 with TRBJ2-1; TRBD2 is a possible D gene (6 bases). From germline, CDR1 is SGHTA and CDR2 FQGNSA. Between the trimmed V and J ends, which lost 8 bases and 0 bases, there was a span of 17 bases. CDR3 length equals 16 residues. CDR3 protein: CASSILAGSSYNEQFF. The CDR3 bases are TGTGCCAGCTCAATCTTGGCGGGGAGCTCCTACAATGAGCAGTTCTTC.

The chain couples TRBV5-8 to TRBJ2-3; D perhaps matches TRBD2 (5 bases). Trimming took 6 bases from V and 11 from J, leaving 16 bases between them. CDR3 length equals 12 residues. The germline CDR1 and CDR2 sequences are SGHTS and YDEGEE. Here the CDR3 reads CASNALAIVQYF. For the CDR3, the DNA is TGTGCCAGCAACGCCCTAGCTATAGTGCAGTATTTT. Complete variable domain (other parts from reference TRBV5-8 and TRBJ2-3): EAGVTQSPTHLIKTRGQQATLRCSPISGHTSVYWYQQALGLGLQFLLWYDEGEERNRGNFPPRFSGRQFPNYSSELNVNALELEDSALYLCASNALAIVQYFGPGTRLTVL.

This clone was recorded only once. The CDR3 spells CASSQSIAGNYETQYF. CDR3 DNA sequence: TGTGCCAGCAGCCAGTCCATAGCGGGGAACTATGAGACCCAGTACTTC. The rearrangement joins TRBV4-2 to TRBJ2-5; 8 bases agree with TRBD2. V trimming: 3 bases; J trimming: 5 bases; junction bases outside the gene matches: 11. CDR3 length: 16 amino acids. Germline values: CDR1 LGHNA, CDR2 YNFKEQ.

This chain links TRBV5-1 with TRBJ2-2, with D possibly matching TRBD2 (5 bases). The V and J ends lost 4 bases and 6 bases respectively, with 16 bases between them. The germline CDR1 and CDR2 sequences are SGHRS and YFSETQ. The CDR3 has 15 amino acids. The CDR3 is CASSISGISAGELFF. The CDR3 region has the DNA TGCGCCAGCAGCATTAGTGGGATTAGCGCCGGGGAGCTGTTTTTT.

The CDR3 DNA reads TGTGCCAGCAGCTTCCAGGGCTTAATCCTCTACGAGCAGTACTTC. Translation gives CASSFQGLILYEQYF. This rearrangement joins TRBV7-2 to TRBJ2-7; D might be TRBD1 (5 bases). CDR1 and CDR2 from the germline V gene are SGHTA and FQGNSA. This CDR3 is 15 amino acids long. V was trimmed by 3 bases and J by 3 bases, leaving 15 bases between them.

This chain joins TRBV7-3 and TRBJ2-5; TRBD2 might be the D (7 bases). The CDR3 has 17 amino acids. V lost 2 bases, J lost 1 base, and 17 bases lay in between. Germline loops: CDR1 SGHTA, CDR2 FQGTGA. The CDR3 sequence: CASSLVGRGHPQETQYF. The DNA for the CDR3 is TGTGCCAGCAGCTTAGTTGGGCGGGGGCACCCCCAAGAGACCCAGTACTTC.

The rearrangement joins TRBV18 to TRBJ2-7; tentative D call: TRBD1 (6 bases). CDR3 length: 11 residues. The V end was cut by 6 bases, the J end by 4 bases, with 7 bases between. CDR1 and CDR2 (germline): KGHSH, LQKENI. Here the CDR3 DNA reads TGTGCCAGCTCCACAGGGTACGAGCAGTACGTC. Protein sequence: CASSTGYEQYV.